This T cell receptor beta chain was profiled in a study of T cell changes during pregnancy in multiple sclerosis (dated by TCRdb to between 2018 and 2021). Describing the broader study: The study examined how the T cell repertoire changed over the course of pregnancy in women with multiple sclerosis.

Trimming takes 4 bases from V and 0 bases from J, and the germline ends sit 11 bases apart. The cysteine opens and the phenylalanine closes a CDR3 of 15 amino acids. Left in the record is the CDR3 DNA by itself, 45 bases read in frame from the first base. Libraries were made using the immunoSEQ multiplex PCR assay. Held by TCRdb, this immuneACCESS table contains in-frame sequences only and omits some clones. Under half of the omission traces to an unresolved V gene where checked; the cause of the rest is unknown. The sample has 60,000 or so clones on record, roughly 87% of them singletons. Clones ranked in the top ten supply about 2.1% of the sample. In regard to this clone: Its recognized antigen is unknown. Base qualities are not at hand, and no much larger clone is one base apart.

The sequences come from peripheral blood, collected in the second trimester of pregnancy. The chain couples TRBV5-3 to TRBJ1-3, with a weak D call of TRBD1 (6 bases match). TRBV5-3 is reported as an ORF; its role is uncertain. The TCR originated in a female donor in good health, enrolled as a control in a pregnancy study. The CDR3 in this case is CARSKGQYSGNTIYF. At the DNA level, the sequence is TGTGCCAGAAGCAAAGGACAGTACTCTGGAAACACCATATATTTT.